These 15 T cell receptor beta chains were sequenced from one sample in a study of cytomegalovirus exposure and HLA in healthy donors. PCR used 60 Vbeta primers and 13 Jbeta primers. The table came from immunoSEQ multiplex PCR; TCRdb's copy has only in-frame clones and leaves some out. The table includes 120,000 or so clones, 17% detected once. Sequenced sample: PBMCs. Every receptor here comes from a female donor in good health and CMV-seropositive.

The chain joins TRBV9 to TRBJ2-7; weak D call: TRBD2 (6 bases). In germline, CDR1 is SGDLS, CDR2 YYNGEE. Trimming shortened V by 0 bases and J by 3 bases, and 7 bases separated the two germline ends. This CDR3 comprises 13 residues. The CDR3 here is CASSVETSYEQYF. The CDR3 DNA reads as TGTGCCAGCAGCGTAGAGACTAGCTACGAGCAGTACTTC.

J is TRBJ1-2 and V is TRBV6-6; TRBD1 might be the D (6 bases). Trimming stripped 6 bases from V and 3 bases from J, with 11 bases between. CDR3 size: 13 residues. Germline V gives CDR1 MNHNY, CDR2 SVGAGI (reference sequence). CDR3 coding DNA: TGTGCCAGCAGGTGGACAGATCACTATGGCTACACCTTC. It yields the protein CASRWTDHYGYTF.

This clone was counted between two and nine times. V usage is TRBV6-6 and J usage is TRBJ1-2; tentatively, D is TRBD1 (5 bases). The CDR3 runs 13 residues. The germline V gene has CDR1 MNHNY and CDR2 SVGAGI (reference sequence). Trimming stripped 7 bases from V and 4 bases from J, with 13 bases between. CDR3 in amino acids: CASTLDSLYGYTF. CDR3 sequence (DNA): TGTGCCAGCACCCTAGACAGCCTCTATGGCTACACCTTC.

The chain joins TRBV6-5 to TRBJ1-1; D not certain. The ends were cut back, 8 bases at V and 2 bases at J, with 6 bases in the middle. CDR3 length: 11 residues. Germline-derived CDR1 and CDR2 are MNHEY and SVGAGI. CDR3 in amino acids: CASCTNTEAFF. For the CDR3, the DNA is TGTGCCAGCTGCACTAACACTGAAGCTTTCTTT.

A few counts support this clone. The gene calls are TRBV4-3 and TRBJ1-2, with D perhaps TRBD1 (6 bases). With 0 bases removed from V and 5 bases from J, the gap between germline ends came to 22 bases. The germline V gene has CDR1 LGHNA and CDR2 YSLEER. There are 18 residues in the CDR3. The CDR3 DNA is TGCGCCAGCAGCCAAGATGTCCGCGGGGGGGGCTTGGCGTATGGCTACACCTTC. Its translation is CASSQDVRGGGLAYGYTF.

This clone was observed a few times. This chain joins TRBV30 and TRBJ2-5; D ambiguous. The CDR3 is 12 amino acids. The V gene lost 0 bases and the J gene lost 5 bases, with 7 bases spanning the gap. Germline V CDR1 and CDR2: GTSNPN, SVGIG (reference sequence). This CDR3 reads CAWSVQWETQYF. As DNA, the CDR3 is TGTGCCTGGAGTGTACAGTGGGAGACCCAGTACTTC.

The rearrangement uses TRBV4-2 and TRBJ1-5, with 10 bases lining up with TRBD1. Germline V gives CDR1 LGHNA, CDR2 YNFKEQ. This CDR3 contains 18 residues. The trim removed 3 bases at V and 6 bases at J, leaving 14 bases unmatched. CDR3 in amino acids: CASSQTGTGVLFGQPQHF. The CDR3 DNA follows: TGTGCCAGCAGCCAGACTGGGACAGGGGTATTATTCGGTCAGCCCCAGCATTTT.

This clone came up a few times. The CDR3 region is CASSVDRASGNTIYF. The DNA for the CDR3 is TGTGCCAGCAGTGTCGACAGGGCCTCTGGAAACACCATATATTTT. The chain employs TRBV2 and TRBJ1-3, with 7 bases identical to TRBD1. This CDR3 spans 15 amino acids. V trimming: 4 bases; J trimming: 0 bases; junction bases outside the gene matches: 3. Looked up from germline, CDR1 is SNHLY and CDR2 is FYNNEI.

A few counts support this clone. The chain links TRBV2 to TRBJ2-7; tentative D call: TRBD1 (5 bases). CDR1 and CDR2 from the germline V gene are SNHLY and FYNNEI. V gave up 2 bases and J gave up 2 bases, with 10 bases separating them. This CDR3 contains 14 residues. CDR3 nucleotide sequence: TGTGCCAGCAGTGAACAGGGTATCGCCTACGAGCAGTACTTC. This codes for CASSEQGIAYEQYF.

This clone was observed a handful of times. CDR3 coding DNA: TGCGCCAGCAGCTTGGCGGGGGGACCCCTGGCGGGTACGCAGTATTTT. Amino acid sequence: CASSLAGGPLAGTQYF. V is TRBV5-1 and J is TRBJ2-3; 7 bases are a match to TRBD2. J lost 8 bases, V lost 0 bases, and 12 bases had no gene match. This CDR3 comprises 16 residues. From germline, CDR1 is SGHRS and CDR2 YFSETQ.

Points on this clone: The sample contains more than one DNA sequence encoding this CDR3. This chain uses TRBV28 with TRBJ1-5; perhaps TRBD1 as D (6 bases). This CDR3 is 14 amino acids long. CDR1 and CDR2 from the germline V gene are MDHEN and SYDVKM. V dropped 6 bases and J dropped 7 bases, with 16 bases sitting between them. The CDR3 region is CASSLGQGNQPQHF. The CDR3 bases are TGTGCCAGCAGCCTGGGCCAGGGGAACCAGCCCCAGCATTTT.

This chain joins TRBV6-1 and TRBJ2-5; the match to TRBD2 covers 8 bases. Trimming took 5 bases from V and 11 from J; bases not matched to a gene: 16. Per the germline V gene, CDR1 is MNHNS and CDR2 is SASEGT. The CDR3 totals 15 residues. The CDR3 DNA follows: TGTGCCAGCAGTTTAACTAGCGGTCTGACGGGGGAGCAGTACTTC. It yields the protein CASSLTSGLTGEQYF.

This clone came up a few times. The chain recombines TRBV15 with TRBJ1-2; D perhaps matches TRBD1 (5 bases). The CDR3 contains 15 residues. The germline CDR1 and CDR2 sequences are LNHNV and YYDKDF (reference sequence). The V and J ends lost 5 bases and 3 bases respectively, with 16 bases between them. The CDR3 DNA is TGTGCCACCAGCCCCGGAGGGGTAGGTGACTATGGCTACACCTTC. Encoded protein: CATSPGGVGDYGYTF. Variable domain in full (rest from reference TRBV15 and TRBJ1-2): DAMVIQNPRYQVTQFGKPVTLSCSQTLNHNVMYWYQQKSSQAPKLLFHYYDKDFNNEADTPDNFQSRRPNTSFCFLDIRSPGLGDTAMYLCATSPGGVGDYGYTFGSGTRLTVV.

V and J are TRBV10-3 and TRBJ2-1; the D gene is possibly TRBD2 (5 bases). V lost 0 bases and J 10 bases, leaving 10 bases between the germline ends. This CDR3 spans 13 amino acids. Germline V gene lookup returns CDR1 ENHRY and CDR2 SYGVKD. In DNA, the CDR3 is TGTGCCATCAGTGAGTCGGCTAGCCGGGAGCAGTTCTTC. Translation: CAISESASREQFF.

The chain combines TRBV9 with TRBJ1-3; a possible D gene is TRBD1 (5 bases). This CDR3 has 16 amino acids. Germline V gene data show CDR1 as SGDLS and CDR2 as YYNGEE. Trimming took off 0 bases at V and 3 bases at J, with 13 bases between the two ends. CDR3 coding DNA: TGTGCCAGCAGCGTAGCCACCCAGGGCCTTGGAAACACCATATATTTT. It codes for CASSVATQGLGNTIYF.